These 3 T cell receptor beta chains originate from one sample sequenced in a study of T cell clonality in common variable immunodeficiency. Assay used: immunoSEQ multiplex PCR; TCRdb lists only in-frame clones, some missing. Altogether 50,000 to 65,000 clones were found in the sample, and no singletons occur. The material sequenced was peripheral blood mononuclear cells. Every receptor here comes from a person aged 18 to 75 in good health.

This clone was recorded at least ten times. The read stops 3 residues short of the end of the CDR3; the missing end is completed from the germline J gene. The chain combines TRBV2 with TRBJ2-3, with TRBD2 matching over 7 bases. Germline CDR1 is SNHLY and CDR2 is FYNNEI. V dropped 4 bases and J dropped 0; count of bases not matched to a gene: 16. The length of the CDR3 is 19 residues. The CDR3 spells CASSVGLGGGAGSTDTQYF. CDR3 DNA, as far as it was read: TGTGCCAGCAGTGTGGGTTTGGGCGGGGGTGCGGGTAGCACAGATACG.

This clone was seen at least ten times. The read halts 3 residues ahead of the CDR3 end, with the missing end drawn from the germline J gene. V is TRBV4-1 and J is TRBJ2-7, with 7 nucleotides matching TRBD2. The CDR3 has 14 amino acids. The V segment lost 3 bases and the J segment 4 bases; nucleotides outside the gene matches: 6. Germline loops: CDR1 MGHRA, CDR2 YSYEKL. The CDR3 bases that were read are TGCGCCAGCAGCCACGAGCGGGGCCAATACGAG. Amino acid sequence: CASSHERGQYE. The full CDR3 sequence reads CASSHERGQYEQYF.

This clone was counted a few times. The read ends 3 residues shy of where the CDR3 ends; the end is completed using the germline J gene. The chain couples TRBV7-3 to TRBJ2-1, with 7 bases that match TRBD2. This CDR3 has 13 residues. V lost 6 bases and J lost 9; bases outside the gene matches: 8. In germline, CDR1 is SGHTA, CDR2 FQGTGA. The sequenced part of the CDR3 DNA is TGTGCCAGCAGTCAAGCGGGGTTGGGTGAG. This translates into CASSQAGLGE. The full CDR3 protein reads CASSQAGLGEQFF.